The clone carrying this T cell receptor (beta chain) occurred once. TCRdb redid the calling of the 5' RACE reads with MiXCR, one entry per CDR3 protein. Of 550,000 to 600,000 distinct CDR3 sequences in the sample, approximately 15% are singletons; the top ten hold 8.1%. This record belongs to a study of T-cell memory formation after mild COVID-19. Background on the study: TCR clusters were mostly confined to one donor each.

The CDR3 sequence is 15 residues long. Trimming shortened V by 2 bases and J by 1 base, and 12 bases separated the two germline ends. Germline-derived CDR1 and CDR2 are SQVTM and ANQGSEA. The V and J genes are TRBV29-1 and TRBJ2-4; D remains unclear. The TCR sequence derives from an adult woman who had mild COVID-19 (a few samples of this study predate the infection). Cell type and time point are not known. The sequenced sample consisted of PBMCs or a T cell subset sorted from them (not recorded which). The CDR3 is CSVELSGSAKNIQYF. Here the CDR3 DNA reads TGCAGCGTTGAACTTTCAGGCAGTGCCAAAAACATTCAGTACTTC.